The rows below give T cell receptor beta chains drawn from one sample of a study of T cells after yellow fever vaccination. TCRdb passed the 5' RACE reads through MiXCR, listing each CDR3 protein once. The sample includes 300,000 or so distinct CDR3 sequences, 10% to 15% of them seen just once. This specimen consisted of CD4+ T cells sorted from PBMCs, obtained 45 days after the yellow fever booster vaccination. The receptors derive from a man aged 25-40 years who received the YFV17D yellow fever vaccine. Both conserved end residues are part of each CDR3. A D gene is named only where the DNA matches it firmly. Only part of the rows carry a size: once, few, many, or a class if the clone is expanded.

D gene	V gene	J gene	clone size	CDR3 DNA	CDR3 protein
-	TRBV29-1	TRBJ2-2	-	TGCAGCGTTGAATCCCCGAACACCGGGGAGCTGTTTTTT	CSVESPNTGELFF
TRBD2	TRBV5-1	TRBJ2-7	-	TGCGCCAGCAGCTTGGAGGGGACTAGCGGGGTCTACGAGCAGTACTTC	CASSLEGTSGVYEQYF
TRBD1	TRBV7-2	TRBJ1-4	few	TGTGCCAGCAGCTCTGGCCGGACAGGGACGCAAGAAAAACTGTTTTTT	CASSSGRTGTQEKLFF
-	TRBV20-1	TRBJ1-2	-	TGCAGTGCTAGAGATCTCGGCGGCTACACCTTC	CSARDLGGYTF
TRBD2	TRBV20-1	TRBJ2-5	many	TGCAGTGCCCCCAGGGGAGCGGGAGTACGTGAGACCCAGTACTTC	CSAPRGAGVRETQYF
-	TRBV6-2/TRBV6-3	TRBJ2-1	few	TGTGCCAGCAGCCAACAGGGTACCTATGAGCAGTTCTTC	CASSQQGTYEQFF
TRBD1	TRBV7-7	TRBJ2-5	once	TGTGCCACACAGGGGGCCGGGGAGACCCAGTACTTC	CATQGAGETQYF
TRBD1	TRBV7-3	TRBJ2-1	-	TGTGCCAGCAGCTTAGACAGGGCCACCTACAATGAGCAGTTCTTC	CASSLDRATYNEQFF
-	TRBV20-1	TRBJ2-1	few	TGCAGTGCTAGACCCTCTAGCGCCTTCAATGAGCAGTTCTTC	CSARPSSAFNEQFF
TRBD1	TRBV12-3/TRBV12-4	TRBJ1-2	-	TGTGCCAGCAGCCACGGGACAGGCTATGGCTACACCTTC	CASSHGTGYGYTF
TRBD2	TRBV20-1	TRBJ2-7	-	TGCAGTGCCTTACCCCAAGCGGGAGGCCGGGGAGAGCAGTACTTC	CSALPQAGGRGEQYF
TRBD1	TRBV7-6	TRBJ2-5	few	TGTGCCAGCAGCGCACGGACAGGGGCAAGTTTAGAGACCCAGTACTTC	CASSARTGASLETQYF
-	TRBV5-1	TRBJ2-2	-	TGCGCCAGCAGCTTGGGGATTACCGGGGAGCTGTTTTTT	CASSLGITGELFF